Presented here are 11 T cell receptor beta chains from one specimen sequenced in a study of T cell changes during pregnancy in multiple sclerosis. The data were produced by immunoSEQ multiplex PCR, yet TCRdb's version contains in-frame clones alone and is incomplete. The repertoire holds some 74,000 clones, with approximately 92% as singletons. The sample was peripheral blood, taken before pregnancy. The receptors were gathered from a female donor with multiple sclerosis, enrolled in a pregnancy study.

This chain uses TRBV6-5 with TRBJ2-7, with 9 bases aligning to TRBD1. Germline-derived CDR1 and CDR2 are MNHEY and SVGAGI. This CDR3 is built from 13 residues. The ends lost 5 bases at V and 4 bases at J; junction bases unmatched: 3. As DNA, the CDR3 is TGTGCCAGCAGTCGACAGGGGGAATACGAGCAGTACTTC. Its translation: CASSRQGEYEQYF.

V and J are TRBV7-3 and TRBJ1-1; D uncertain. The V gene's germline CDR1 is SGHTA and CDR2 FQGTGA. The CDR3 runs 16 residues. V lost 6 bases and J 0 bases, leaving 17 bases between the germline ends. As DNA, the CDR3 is TGTGCCAGCAGAAACGGTGGAGGGCGCATGAACACTGAAGCTTTCTTT. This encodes CASRNGGGRMNTEAFF.

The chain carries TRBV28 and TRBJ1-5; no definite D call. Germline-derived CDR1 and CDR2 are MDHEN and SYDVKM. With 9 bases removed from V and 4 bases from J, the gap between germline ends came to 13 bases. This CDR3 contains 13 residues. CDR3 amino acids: CASVDGENQPQHF. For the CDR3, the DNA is TGTGCCAGTGTGGACGGGGAAAATCAGCCCCAGCATTTT.

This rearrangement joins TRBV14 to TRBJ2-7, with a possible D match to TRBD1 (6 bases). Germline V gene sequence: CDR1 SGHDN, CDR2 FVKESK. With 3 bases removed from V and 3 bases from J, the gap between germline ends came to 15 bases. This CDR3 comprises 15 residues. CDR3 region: CASSHRDQTGYEQYF. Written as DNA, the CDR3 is TGTGCCAGCAGCCATCGGGACCAGACAGGCTACGAGCAGTACTTC. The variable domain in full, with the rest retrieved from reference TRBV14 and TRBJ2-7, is EAGVTQFPSHSVIEKGQTVTLRCDPISGHDNLYWYRRVMGKEIKFLLHFVKESKQDESGMPNNRFLAERTGGTYSTLKVQPAELEDSGVYFCASSHRDQTGYEQYFGPGTRLTVT.

The CDR3 nucleotides are TGTGCCAGCCGCACTAGCGGGAGTTCCTACAATGAGCAGTTCTTC. Protein product: CASRTSGSSYNEQFF. The genes are TRBV7-2 and TRBJ2-1; 11 bases fit TRBD2. From germline, CDR1 is SGHTA and CDR2 FQGNSA. Trimming took 8 bases from V and 1 from J; bases not matched to a gene: 4. This CDR3 has 15 amino acids. The whole variable domain, filled in from reference TRBV7-2 and TRBJ2-1, reads GAGVSQSPSNKVTEKGKDVELRCDPISGHTALYWYRQSLGQGLEFLIYFQGNSAPDKSGLPSDRFSAERTGGSVSTLTIQRTQQEDSAVYLCASRTSGSSYNEQFFGPGTRLTVL.

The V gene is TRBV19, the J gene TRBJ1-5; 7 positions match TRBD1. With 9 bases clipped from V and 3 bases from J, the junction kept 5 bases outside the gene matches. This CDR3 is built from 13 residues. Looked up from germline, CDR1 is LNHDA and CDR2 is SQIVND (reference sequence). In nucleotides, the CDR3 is TGTGCCAGACTGGACAGGTTCAATCAGCCCCAGCATTTT. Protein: CARLDRFNQPQHF.

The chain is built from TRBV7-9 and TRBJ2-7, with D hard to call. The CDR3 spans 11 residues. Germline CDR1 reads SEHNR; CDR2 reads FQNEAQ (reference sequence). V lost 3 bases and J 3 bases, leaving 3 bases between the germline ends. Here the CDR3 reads CASSFNYEQYF. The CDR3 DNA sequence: TGTGCCAGCAGCTTTAACTACGAGCAGTACTTC.

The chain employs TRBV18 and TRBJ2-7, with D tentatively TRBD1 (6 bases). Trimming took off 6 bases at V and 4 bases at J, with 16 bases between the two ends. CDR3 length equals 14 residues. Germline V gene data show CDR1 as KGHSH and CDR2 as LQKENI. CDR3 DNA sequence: TGTGCCAGCTCGTCAGAACAGGGTTGGTACGAGCAGTACTTC. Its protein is CASSSEQGWYEQYF.

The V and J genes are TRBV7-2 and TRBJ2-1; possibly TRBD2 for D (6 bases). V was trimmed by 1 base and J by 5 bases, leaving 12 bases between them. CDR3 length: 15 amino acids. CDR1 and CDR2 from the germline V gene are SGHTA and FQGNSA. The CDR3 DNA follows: TGTGCCAGCAGCTTAGTGAGTAGCGGTGACAATGAGCAGTTCTTC. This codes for CASSLVSSGDNEQFF.

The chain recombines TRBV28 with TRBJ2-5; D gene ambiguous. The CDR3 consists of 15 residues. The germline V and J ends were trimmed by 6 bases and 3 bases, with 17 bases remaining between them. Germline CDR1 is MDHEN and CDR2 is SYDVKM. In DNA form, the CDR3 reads TGTGCCAGCAGCTTGCCTGCCGGTCGGGAAGAGACCCAGTACTTC. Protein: CASSLPAGREETQYF.

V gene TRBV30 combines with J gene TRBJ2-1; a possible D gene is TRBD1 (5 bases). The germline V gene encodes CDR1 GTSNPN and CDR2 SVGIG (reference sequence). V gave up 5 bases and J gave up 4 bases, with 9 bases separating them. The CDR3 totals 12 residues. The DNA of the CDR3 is TGTGCCTGGGGGGCCGGGTACAATGAGCAGTTCTTC. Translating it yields CAWGAGYNEQFF.